Listed below are T cell receptor beta chains from one sample, sequenced in a study of beta chain features in type 1 diabetes. TCRdb keeps only in-frame clones here, not all; method: immunoSEQ multiplex PCR. The sample holds hundreds of thousands of clones, 12% to 15% seen once. The sample comprised central memory CD4+ T cells from blood. Receptor source: a young man in good health. CDR3s include the opening cysteine and the closing phenylalanine or tryptophan. Each record gives: V gene, clone size, D gene, J gene, CDR3 protein, CDR3 DNA. D genes are given only for firm matches. Size is omitted from some rows. Given values are once, few, many or a class for expanded clones.

V gene: TRBV29-1; clone size: .; D gene: TRBD1; J gene: TRBJ1-1; CDR3 protein: CSVSTGGNTEAFF; CDR3 DNA: TGCAGCGTCTCGACAGGGGGGAACACTGAAGCTTTCTTT
V gene: TRBV25-1; clone size: few; D gene: .; J gene: TRBJ2-2; CDR3 protein: CASSASGRTGELFF; CDR3 DNA: TGTGCCAGCAGTGCCTCAGGGCGCACCGGGGAGCTGTTTTTT
V gene: TRBV11-2; clone size: few; D gene: .; J gene: TRBJ1-2; CDR3 protein: CASSNLLGGYTF; CDR3 DNA: TGTGCCAGCAGCAACCTCTTAGGTGGCTACACCTTC
V gene: TRBV7-9; clone size: .; D gene: TRBD1; J gene: TRBJ2-7; CDR3 protein: CASSIGQGVDEQYF; CDR3 DNA: TGTGCCAGCAGCATCGGACAGGGGGTAGACGAGCAGTACTTC
V gene: TRBV7-9; clone size: few; D gene: .; J gene: TRBJ2-7; CDR3 protein: CASSSDRLSGKQYF; CDR3 DNA: TGTGCCAGCAGCTCCGACAGGTTATCGGGCAAGCAGTACTTC
V gene: TRBV7-2; clone size: .; D gene: .; J gene: TRBJ2-6; CDR3 protein: CAVGGTGANVLTF; CDR3 DNA: TGTGCGGTGGGGGGTACTGGGGCCAACGTCCTGACTTTC
V gene: TRBV4-2; clone size: few; D gene: TRBD1; J gene: TRBJ2-3; CDR3 protein: CASSQVIGVQGQGTDTQYF; CDR3 DNA: TGTGCCAGCAGCCAAGTGATAGGAGTGCAGGGACAGGGAACAGATACGCAGTATTTT
V gene: TRBV5-4; clone size: .; D gene: .; J gene: TRBJ2-3; CDR3 protein: CASSIGTFTDTQYF; CDR3 DNA: TGTGCCAGCAGCATAGGGACTTTCACAGATACGCAGTATTTT
V gene: TRBV5-1; clone size: .; D gene: TRBD1; J gene: TRBJ2-5; CDR3 protein: CARSPGTGPGETQYF; CDR3 DNA: TGCGCCCGCAGCCCGGGGACAGGGCCGGGAGAGACCCAGTACTTC
V gene: TRBV5-4; clone size: .; D gene: TRBD1; J gene: TRBJ1-2; CDR3 protein: CASSPDRGYGYTF; CDR3 DNA: TGTGCCAGCAGCCCGGACAGGGGGTATGGCTACACCTTC
V gene: TRBV18; clone size: few; D gene: .; J gene: TRBJ1-1; CDR3 protein: CASSPLRDTEAFF; CDR3 DNA: TGTGCCAGCTCTCCCTTACGGGACACTGAAGCTTTCTTT
V gene: TRBV9; clone size: .; D gene: .; J gene: TRBJ1-2; CDR3 protein: CASSVEGHYGYTF; CDR3 DNA: TGTGCCAGCAGCGTAGAGGGACACTATGGCTACACCTTC
V gene: TRBV10-1; clone size: few; D gene: .; J gene: TRBJ2-7; CDR3 protein: CASSESPGAIPYF; CDR3 DNA: TGCGCCAGCAGTGAGAGTCCCGGGGCAATACCTTACTTC